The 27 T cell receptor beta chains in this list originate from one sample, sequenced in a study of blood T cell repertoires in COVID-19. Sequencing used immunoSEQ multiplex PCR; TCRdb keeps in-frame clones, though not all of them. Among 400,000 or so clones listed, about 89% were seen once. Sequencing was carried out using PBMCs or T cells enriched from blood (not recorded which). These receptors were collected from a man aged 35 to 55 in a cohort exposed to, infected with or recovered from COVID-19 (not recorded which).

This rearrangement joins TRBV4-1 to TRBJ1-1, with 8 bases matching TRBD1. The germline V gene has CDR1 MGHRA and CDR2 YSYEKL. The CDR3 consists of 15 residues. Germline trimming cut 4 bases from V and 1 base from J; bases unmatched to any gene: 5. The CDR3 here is CASSPATGANTEAFF. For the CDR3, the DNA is TGCGCCAGCAGCCCGGCGACAGGGGCGAACACTGAAGCTTTCTTT.

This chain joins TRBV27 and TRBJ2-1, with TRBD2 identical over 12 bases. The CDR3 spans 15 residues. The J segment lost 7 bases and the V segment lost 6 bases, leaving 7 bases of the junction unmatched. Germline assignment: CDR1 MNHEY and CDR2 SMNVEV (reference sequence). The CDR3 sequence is CASSPSGRAGNEQFF. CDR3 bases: TGTGCCAGCAGCCCTAGCGGGAGGGCGGGGAATGAGCAGTTCTTC.

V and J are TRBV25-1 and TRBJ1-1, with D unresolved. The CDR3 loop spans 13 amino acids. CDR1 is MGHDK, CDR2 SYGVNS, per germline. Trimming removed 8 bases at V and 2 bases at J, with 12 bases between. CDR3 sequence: CASRGLLNTEAFF. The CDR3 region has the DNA TGTGCCAGCCGGGGTCTCCTAAACACTGAAGCTTTCTTT.

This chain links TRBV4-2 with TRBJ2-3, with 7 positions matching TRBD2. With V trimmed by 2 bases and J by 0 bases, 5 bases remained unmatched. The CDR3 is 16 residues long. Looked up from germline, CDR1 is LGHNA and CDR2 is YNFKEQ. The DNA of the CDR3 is TGTGCCAGCAGCCAAATGGGAGCGGGAAGCACAGATACGCAGTATTTT. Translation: CASSQMGAGSTDTQYF.

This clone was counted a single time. The CDR3 spells CASSRDRGGPDEQFF. In DNA form, the CDR3 reads TGTGCCAGCAGCCGAGACAGGGGAGGACCAGATGAGCAGTTCTTC. The V and J genes are TRBV7-9 and TRBJ2-1; 8 bases agree with TRBD1. V gave up 5 bases and J gave up 8 bases; unmatched junction bases: 11. This CDR3 contains 15 residues. Germline-derived CDR1 and CDR2 are SEHNR and FQNEAQ (reference sequence).

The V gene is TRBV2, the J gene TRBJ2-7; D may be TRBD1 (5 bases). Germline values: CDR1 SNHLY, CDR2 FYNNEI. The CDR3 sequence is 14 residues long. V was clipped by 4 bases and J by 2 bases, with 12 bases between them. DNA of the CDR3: TGTGCCAGCAGTGTGGGGCTCTATACCTACGAGCAGTACTTC. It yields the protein CASSVGLYTYEQYF.

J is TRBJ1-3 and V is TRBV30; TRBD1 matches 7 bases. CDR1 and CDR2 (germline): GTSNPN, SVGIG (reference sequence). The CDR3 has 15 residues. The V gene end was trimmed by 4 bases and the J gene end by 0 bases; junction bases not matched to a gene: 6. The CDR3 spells CAWKEDRLSGNTIYF. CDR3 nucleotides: TGTGCCTGGAAAGAGGACAGGCTCTCTGGAAACACCATATATTTT.

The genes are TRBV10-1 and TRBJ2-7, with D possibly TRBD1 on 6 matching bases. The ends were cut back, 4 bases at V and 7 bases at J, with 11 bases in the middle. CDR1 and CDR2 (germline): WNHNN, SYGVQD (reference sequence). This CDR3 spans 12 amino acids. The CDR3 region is CASSARQEEQYF. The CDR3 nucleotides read TGCGCCAGCAGTGCGAGACAGGAGGAGCAGTACTTC.

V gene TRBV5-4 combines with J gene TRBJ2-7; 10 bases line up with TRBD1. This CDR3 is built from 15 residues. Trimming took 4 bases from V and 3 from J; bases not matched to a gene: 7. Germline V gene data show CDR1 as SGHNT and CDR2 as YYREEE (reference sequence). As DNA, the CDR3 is TGTGCCAGCAGCCGTGACGGGACAGGGGTCTACGAGCAGTACTTC. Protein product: CASSRDGTGVYEQYF.

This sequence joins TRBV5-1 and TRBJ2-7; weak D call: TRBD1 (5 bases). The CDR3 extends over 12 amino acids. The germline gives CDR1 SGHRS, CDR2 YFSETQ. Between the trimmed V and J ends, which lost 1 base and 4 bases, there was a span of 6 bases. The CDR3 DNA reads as TGCGCCAGCAGCTTGAAGGGGTACGAGCAGTACTTC. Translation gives CASSLKGYEQYF.

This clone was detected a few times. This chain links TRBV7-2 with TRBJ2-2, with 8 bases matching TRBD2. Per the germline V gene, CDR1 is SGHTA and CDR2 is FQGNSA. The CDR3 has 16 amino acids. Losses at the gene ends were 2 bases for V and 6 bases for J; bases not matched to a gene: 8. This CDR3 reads CASSLQAGVTAGELFF. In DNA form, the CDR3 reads TGTGCCAGCAGCTTACAAGCGGGAGTAACCGCCGGGGAGCTGTTTTTT.

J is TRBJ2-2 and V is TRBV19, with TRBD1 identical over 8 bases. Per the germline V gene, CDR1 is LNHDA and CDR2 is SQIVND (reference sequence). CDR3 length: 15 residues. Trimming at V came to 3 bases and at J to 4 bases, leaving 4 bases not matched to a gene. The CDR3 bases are TGTGCCAGTAGTATCCTTACAGGGGGCACCGGGGAGCTGTTTTTT. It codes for CASSILTGGTGELFF.

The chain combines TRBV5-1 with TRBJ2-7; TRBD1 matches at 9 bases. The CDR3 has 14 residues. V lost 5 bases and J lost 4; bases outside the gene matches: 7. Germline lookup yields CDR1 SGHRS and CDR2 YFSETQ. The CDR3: CASRPGTGNYEQYF. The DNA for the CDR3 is TGCGCCAGCAGGCCCGGGACAGGGAATTACGAGCAGTACTTC. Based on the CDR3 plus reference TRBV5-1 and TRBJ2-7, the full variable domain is KAGVTQTPRYLIKTRGQQVTLSCSPISGHRSVSWYQQTPGQGLQFLFEYFSETQRNKGNFPGRFSGRQFSNSRSEMNVSTLELGDSALYLCASRPGTGNYEQYFGPGTRLTVT.

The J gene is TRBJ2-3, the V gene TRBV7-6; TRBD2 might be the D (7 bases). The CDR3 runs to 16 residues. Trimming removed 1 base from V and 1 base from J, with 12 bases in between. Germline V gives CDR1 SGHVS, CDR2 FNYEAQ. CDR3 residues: CASSLEGGPGTDTQYF. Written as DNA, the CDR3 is TGTGCCAGCAGCTTAGAGGGGGGGCCTGGCACAGATACGCAGTATTTT.

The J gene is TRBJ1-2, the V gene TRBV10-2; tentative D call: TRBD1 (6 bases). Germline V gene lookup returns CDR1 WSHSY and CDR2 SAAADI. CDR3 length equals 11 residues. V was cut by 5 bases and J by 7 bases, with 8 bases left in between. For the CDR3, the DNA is TGCGCCAGCAGTTCAGGGGTTGGCTACACCTTC. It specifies CASSSGVGYTF.

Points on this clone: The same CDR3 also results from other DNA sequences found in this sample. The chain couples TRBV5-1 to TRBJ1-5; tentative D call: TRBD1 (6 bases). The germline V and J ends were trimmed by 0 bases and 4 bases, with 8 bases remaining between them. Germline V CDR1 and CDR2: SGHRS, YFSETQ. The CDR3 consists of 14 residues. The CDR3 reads CASSLVGGNQPQHF. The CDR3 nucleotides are TGCGCCAGCAGCTTGGTAGGGGGTAATCAGCCCCAGCATTTT. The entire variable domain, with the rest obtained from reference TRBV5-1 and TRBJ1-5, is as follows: KAGVTQTPRYLIKTRGQQVTLSCSPISGHRSVSWYQQTPGQGLQFLFEYFSETQRNKGNFPGRFSGRQFSNSRSEMNVSTLELGDSALYLCASSLVGGNQPQHFGDGTRLSIL.

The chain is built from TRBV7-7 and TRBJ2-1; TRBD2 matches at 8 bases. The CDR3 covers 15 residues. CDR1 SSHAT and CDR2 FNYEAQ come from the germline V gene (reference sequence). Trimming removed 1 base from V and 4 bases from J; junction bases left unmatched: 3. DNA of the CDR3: TGTGCCAGCAGCTTAGAGCTAGCGGGTTACAATGAGCAGTTCTTC. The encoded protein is CASSLELAGYNEQFF.

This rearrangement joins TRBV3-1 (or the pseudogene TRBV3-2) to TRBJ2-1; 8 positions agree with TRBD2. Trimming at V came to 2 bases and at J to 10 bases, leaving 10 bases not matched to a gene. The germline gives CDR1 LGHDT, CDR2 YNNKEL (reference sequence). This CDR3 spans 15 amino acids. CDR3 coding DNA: TGTGCCAGCAGCCAACCGGGACTAGTGATCAGGGAGCAGTTCTTC. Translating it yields CASSQPGLVIREQFF.

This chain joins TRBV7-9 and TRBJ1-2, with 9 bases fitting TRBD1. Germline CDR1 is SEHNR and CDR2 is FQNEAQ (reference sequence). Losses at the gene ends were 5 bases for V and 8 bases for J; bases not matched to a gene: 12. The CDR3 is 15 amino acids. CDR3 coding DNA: TGTGCCAGCAGCAGAACCGGACAGGGGAATGGAGGCTACACCTTC. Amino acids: CASSRTGQGNGGYTF. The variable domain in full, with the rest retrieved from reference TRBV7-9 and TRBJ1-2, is DTGVSQNPRHKITKRGQNVTFRCDPISEHNRLYWYRQTLGQGPEFLTYFQNEAQLEKSRLLSDRFSAERPKGSFSTLEIQRTEQGDSAMYLCASSRTGQGNGGYTFGSGTRLTVV.

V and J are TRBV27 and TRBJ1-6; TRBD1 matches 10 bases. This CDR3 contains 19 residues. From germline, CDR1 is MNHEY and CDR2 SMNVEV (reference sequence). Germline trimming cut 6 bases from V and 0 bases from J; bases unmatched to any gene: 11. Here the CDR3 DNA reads TGTGCCAGCAGAGCCGGGACAGGGGCGAGATCCTCCTATAATTCACCCCTCCACTTT. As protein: CASRAGTGARSSYNSPLHF.

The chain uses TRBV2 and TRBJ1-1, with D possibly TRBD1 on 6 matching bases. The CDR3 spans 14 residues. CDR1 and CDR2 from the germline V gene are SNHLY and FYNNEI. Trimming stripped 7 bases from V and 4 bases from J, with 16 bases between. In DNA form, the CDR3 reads TGTGCCAGCATCAAGGGTCAGGGGATCACTGAAGCTTTCTTT. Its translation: CASIKGQGITEAFF.

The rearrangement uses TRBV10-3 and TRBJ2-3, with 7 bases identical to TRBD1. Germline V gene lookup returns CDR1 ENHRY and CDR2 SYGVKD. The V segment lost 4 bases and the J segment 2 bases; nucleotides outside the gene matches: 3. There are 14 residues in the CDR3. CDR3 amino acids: CAISVGQVTDTQYF. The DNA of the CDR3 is TGTGCCATCAGTGTAGGACAGGTCACAGATACGCAGTATTTT.

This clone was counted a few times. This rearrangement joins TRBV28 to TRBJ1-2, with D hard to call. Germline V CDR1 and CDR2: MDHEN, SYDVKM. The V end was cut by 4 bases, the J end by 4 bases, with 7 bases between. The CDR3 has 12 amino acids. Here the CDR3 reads CASSSGFYGYTF. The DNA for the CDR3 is TGTGCCAGCAGTTCCGGGTTCTATGGCTACACCTTC.

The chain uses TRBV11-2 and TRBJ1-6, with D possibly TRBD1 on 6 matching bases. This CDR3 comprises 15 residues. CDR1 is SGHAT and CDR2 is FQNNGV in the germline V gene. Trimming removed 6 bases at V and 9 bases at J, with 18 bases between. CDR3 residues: CASSYNSGDGSPLHF. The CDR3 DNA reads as TGTGCCAGCAGTTATAATTCAGGGGACGGTTCACCCCTCCACTTT. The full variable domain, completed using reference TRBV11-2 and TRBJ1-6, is EAGVAQSPRYKIIEKRQSVAFWCNPISGHATLYWYQQILGQGPKLLIQFQNNGVVDDSQLPKDRFSAERLKGVDSTLKIQPAKLEDSAVYLCASSYNSGDGSPLHFGNGTRLTVT.

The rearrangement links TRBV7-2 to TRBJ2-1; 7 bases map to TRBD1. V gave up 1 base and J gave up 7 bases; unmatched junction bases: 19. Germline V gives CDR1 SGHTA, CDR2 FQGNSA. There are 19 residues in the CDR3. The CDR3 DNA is TGTGCCAGCAGCTTAGTGGGGGCAGGGCCAGCGGACAGGCGGAATGAGCAGTTCTTC. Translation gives CASSLVGAGPADRRNEQFF.

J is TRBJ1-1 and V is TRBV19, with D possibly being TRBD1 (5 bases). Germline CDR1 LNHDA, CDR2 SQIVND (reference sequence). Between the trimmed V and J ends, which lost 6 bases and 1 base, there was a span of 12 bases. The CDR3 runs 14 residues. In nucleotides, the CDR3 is TGTGCCAGTAGATTCGGGCAGGGGAACACTGAAGCTTTCTTT. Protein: CASRFGQGNTEAFF.

CDR3 protein: CASSLGQMENSPLHF. The CDR3 DNA sequence: TGCGCCAGCAGCTTGGGACAGATGGAAAATTCACCCCTCCACTTT. This chain links TRBV5-1 with TRBJ1-6; possible D gene TRBD1, 5 bases. Germline V CDR1 and CDR2: SGHRS, YFSETQ. V lost 0 bases to trimming and J lost 7 bases, with 11 bases between them. This CDR3 is built from 15 residues. The variable domain in full, with the rest retrieved from reference TRBV5-1 and TRBJ1-6, is KAGVTQTPRYLIKTRGQQVTLSCSPISGHRSVSWYQQTPGQGLQFLFEYFSETQRNKGNFPGRFSGRQFSNSRSEMNVSTLELGDSALYLCASSLGQMENSPLHFGNGTRLTVT.